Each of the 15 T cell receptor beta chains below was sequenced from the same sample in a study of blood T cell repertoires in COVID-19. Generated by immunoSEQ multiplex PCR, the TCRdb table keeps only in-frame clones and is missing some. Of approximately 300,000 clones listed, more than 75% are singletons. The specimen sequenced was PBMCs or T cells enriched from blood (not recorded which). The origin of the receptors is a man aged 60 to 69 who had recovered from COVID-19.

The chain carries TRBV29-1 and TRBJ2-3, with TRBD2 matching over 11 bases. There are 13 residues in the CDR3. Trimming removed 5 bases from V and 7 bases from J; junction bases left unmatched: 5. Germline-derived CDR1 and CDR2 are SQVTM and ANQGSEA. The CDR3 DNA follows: TGCAGCGTTCTAGCGGGGGGTGGATATACGCAGTATTTT. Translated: CSVLAGGGYTQYF.

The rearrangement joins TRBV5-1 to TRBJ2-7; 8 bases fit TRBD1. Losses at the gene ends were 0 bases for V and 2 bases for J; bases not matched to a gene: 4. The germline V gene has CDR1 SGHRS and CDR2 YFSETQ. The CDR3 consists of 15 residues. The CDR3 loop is CASSLGDRRTYEQYF. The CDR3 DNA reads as TGCGCCAGCAGCTTGGGGGACAGGCGGACCTACGAGCAGTACTTC. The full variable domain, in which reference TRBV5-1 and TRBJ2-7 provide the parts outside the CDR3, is KAGVTQTPRYLIKTRGQQVTLSCSPISGHRSVSWYQQTPGQGLQFLFEYFSETQRNKGNFPGRFSGRQFSNSRSEMNVSTLELGDSALYLCASSLGDRRTYEQYFGPGTRLTVT.

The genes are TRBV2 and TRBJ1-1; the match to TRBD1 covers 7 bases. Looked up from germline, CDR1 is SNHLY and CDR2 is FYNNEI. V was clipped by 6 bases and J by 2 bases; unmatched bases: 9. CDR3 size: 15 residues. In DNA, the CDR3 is TGTGCCAGCAGCGAACTAGGACAGGACAACACTGAAGCTTTCTTT. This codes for CASSELGQDNTEAFF.

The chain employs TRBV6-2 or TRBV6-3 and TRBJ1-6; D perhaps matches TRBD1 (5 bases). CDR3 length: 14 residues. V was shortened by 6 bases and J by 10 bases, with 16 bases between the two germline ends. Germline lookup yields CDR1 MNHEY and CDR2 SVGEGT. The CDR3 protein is CASSEPTGVSPLHF. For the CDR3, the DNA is TGTGCCAGCAGCGAACCTACGGGGGTCTCACCCCTCCACTTT.

The CDR3: CASSLLVLSSYNEQFF. The CDR3 DNA sequence: TGTGCCAGCAGCCTCCTCGTCCTGAGCTCCTACAATGAGCAGTTCTTC. The chain employs TRBV9 and TRBJ2-1; no clear D gene. The germline CDR1 and CDR2 sequences are SGDLS and YYNGEE. This CDR3 has 16 residues. V was shortened by 4 bases and J by 0 bases, with 14 bases between the two germline ends.

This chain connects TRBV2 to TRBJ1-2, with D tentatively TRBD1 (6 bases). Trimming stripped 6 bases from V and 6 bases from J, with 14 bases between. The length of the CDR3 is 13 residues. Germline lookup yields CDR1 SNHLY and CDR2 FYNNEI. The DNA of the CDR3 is TGTGCCAGCAGCGAATACAGGGCCGATGGCTACACCTTC. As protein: CASSEYRADGYTF. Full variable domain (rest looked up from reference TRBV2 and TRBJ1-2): EPEVTQTPSHQVTQMGQEVILRCVPISNHLYFYWYRQILGQKVEFLVSFYNNEISEKSEIFDDQFSVERPDGSNFTLKIRSTKLEDSAMYFCASSEYRADGYTFGSGTRLTVV.

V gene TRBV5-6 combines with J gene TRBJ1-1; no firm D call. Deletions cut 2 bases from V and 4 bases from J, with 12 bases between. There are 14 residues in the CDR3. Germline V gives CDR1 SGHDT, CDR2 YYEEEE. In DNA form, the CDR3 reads TGTGCCAGCAGCTTATTTTTGAGCGGCACTGAAGCTTTCTTT. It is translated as CASSLFLSGTEAFF.

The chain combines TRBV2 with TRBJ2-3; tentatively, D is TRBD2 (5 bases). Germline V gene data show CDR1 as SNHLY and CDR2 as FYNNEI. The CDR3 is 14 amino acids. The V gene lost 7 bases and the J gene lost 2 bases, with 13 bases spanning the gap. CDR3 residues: CASTRRAYTDTQYF. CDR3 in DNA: TGTGCCAGCACCCGGCGGGCCTACACAGATACGCAGTATTTT.

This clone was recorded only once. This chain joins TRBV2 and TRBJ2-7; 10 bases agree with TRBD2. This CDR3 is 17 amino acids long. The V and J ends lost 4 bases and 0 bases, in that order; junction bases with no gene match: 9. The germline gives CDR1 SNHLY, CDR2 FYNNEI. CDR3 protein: CASSGGLAVIYSYEQYF. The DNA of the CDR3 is TGTGCCAGCAGTGGCGGACTAGCGGTCATATACTCCTACGAGCAGTACTTC.

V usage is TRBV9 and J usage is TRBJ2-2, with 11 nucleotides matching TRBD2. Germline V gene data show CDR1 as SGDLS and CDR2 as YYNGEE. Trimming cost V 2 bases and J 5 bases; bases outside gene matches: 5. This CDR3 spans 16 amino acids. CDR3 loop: CASSVSGGAWTGELFF. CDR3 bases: TGTGCCAGCAGCGTTAGCGGGGGGGCCTGGACCGGGGAGCTGTTTTTT. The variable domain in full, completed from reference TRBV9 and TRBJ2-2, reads DSGVTQTPKHLITATGQRVTLRCSPRSGDLSVYWYQQSLDQGLQFLIQYYNGEERAKGNILERFSAQQFPDLHSELNLSSLELGDSALYFCASSVSGGAWTGELFFGEGSRLTVL.

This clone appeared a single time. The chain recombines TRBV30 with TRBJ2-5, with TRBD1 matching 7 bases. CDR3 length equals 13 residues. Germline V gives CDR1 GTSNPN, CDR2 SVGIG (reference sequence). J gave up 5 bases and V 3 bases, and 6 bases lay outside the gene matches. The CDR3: CAWRLTGSETQYF. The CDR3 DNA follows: TGTGCCTGGAGATTGACAGGGTCCGAGACCCAGTACTTC.

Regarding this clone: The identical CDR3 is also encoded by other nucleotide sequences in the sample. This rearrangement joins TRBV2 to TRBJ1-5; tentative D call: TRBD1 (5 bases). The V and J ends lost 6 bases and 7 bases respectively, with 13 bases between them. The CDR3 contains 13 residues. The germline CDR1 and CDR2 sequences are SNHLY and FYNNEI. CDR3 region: CASSGGLGQPQHF. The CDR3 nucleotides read TGTGCCAGCAGCGGGGGGTTAGGACAGCCCCAGCATTTT.

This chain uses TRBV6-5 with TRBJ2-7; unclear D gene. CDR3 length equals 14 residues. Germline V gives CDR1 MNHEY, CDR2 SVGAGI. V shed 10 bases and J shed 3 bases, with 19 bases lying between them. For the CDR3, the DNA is TGTGCCACCTCACTTGTCAGCGATGGCTACGAGCAGTACTTC. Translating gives CATSLVSDGYEQYF.

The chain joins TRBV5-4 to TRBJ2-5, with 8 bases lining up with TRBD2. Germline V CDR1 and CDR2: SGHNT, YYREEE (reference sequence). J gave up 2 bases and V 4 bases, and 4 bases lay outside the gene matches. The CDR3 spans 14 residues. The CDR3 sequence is CASSATGGQETQYF. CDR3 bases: TGTGCCAGCAGCGCCACGGGGGGGCAAGAGACCCAGTACTTC.

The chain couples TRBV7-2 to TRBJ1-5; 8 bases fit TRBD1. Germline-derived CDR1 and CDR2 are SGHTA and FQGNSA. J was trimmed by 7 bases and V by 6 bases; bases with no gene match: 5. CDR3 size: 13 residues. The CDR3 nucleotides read TGTGCCAGCAGTTCTACAGGGGGGCAGCCCCAGCATTTT. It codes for CASSSTGGQPQHF.